The text below deals with one TCR beta chain. Original methodology: For nucleated cells, counts were estimated from reference gene primer amplification. Using immunoSEQ multiplex PCR, the repertoire was profiled, and TCRdb retains in-frame clones only, with some absent. The V and J calls and clone size were taken over from that table, and D and trimming were inferred from the DNA. Among around 270,000 clones, about 85% were seen once, and the ten largest hold around 1%. The data were taken from a study of blood T cell repertoires in COVID-19. Across the study: T cells, B-cell-depleted T cells, or PBMCs provided the cDNA or gDNA that served as material.

The J segment lost 3 bases and the V segment lost 5 bases, leaving 6 bases of the junction unmatched. CDR3 length: 14 amino acids. CDR1 is SGHTA, CDR2 FQGTGA, per germline. Enrolment of Seattle patients took place during active infection, and they were followed longitudinally. This clonotype originated in a human donor with COVID-19, enrolled during active disease. The donor label of this sample is uncertain. The chain couples TRBV7-3 to TRBJ2-7; 8 bases align to TRBD1. Sequences were obtained from peripheral blood. The CDR3 sequence is CASSTGTGLYEQYF. The CDR3 bases are TGTGCCAGCAGCACCGGGACAGGTCTCTACGAGCAGTACTTC.